This T cell receptor (beta chain) was documented in a study of neurological immune-mediated disorders. V gave up 5 bases and J gave up 4 bases; unmatched junction bases: 6. The CDR3 is made up of 16 amino acids. Germline V gives CDR1 SGHVS, CDR2 FQNEAQ. TCRdb analysed the 5' RACE reads with MiXCR anew, one entry per CDR3 protein. The sample consists of tens of thousands of distinct CDR3 sequences, 3% of them appearing once. The table lists this clonotype with many counts. Sequencing input: PBMCs. This sequence was found in a woman aged 45-59 years with multiple sclerosis. This sequence joins TRBV7-8 and TRBJ2-3; the match to TRBD2 covers 13 bases. CDR3 coding DNA: TGTGCCAGCAGCCCAGGGACTAGCGGGGCGCCAGATACGCAGTATTTT. Residues: CASSPGTSGAPDTQYF.